These 22 T cell receptor beta chains were all obtained from the same sample, sequenced in a study of shared clonotypes between healthy human individuals. The method was immunoSEQ multiplex PCR; TCRdb's version includes in-frame clones alone and lacks a portion of them. Seen here are some 480,000 clones, 70% to 85% observed once, and the top ten hold roughly 12%. Sequenced input: PBMCs. The origin of the receptors is a woman aged 40-49 years in good health. Some clones in this sample may be carry-over from other donors' samples.

This sequence joins TRBV4-1 and TRBJ2-5, with 11 nucleotides matching TRBD2. The V and J ends lost 3 bases and 5 bases, in that order; junction bases with no gene match: 8. The CDR3 is 16 amino acids. Looked up from germline, CDR1 is MGHRA and CDR2 is YSYEKL. CDR3 loop: CASSHVAGGRIETQYF. The CDR3 region has the DNA TGCGCCAGCAGCCACGTAGCGGGAGGGCGTATCGAGACCCAGTACTTC.

The J gene is TRBJ1-1, the V gene TRBV19, with D perhaps TRBD1 (5 bases). Looked up from germline, CDR1 is LNHDA and CDR2 is SQIVND (reference sequence). This CDR3 has 12 amino acids. Between the trimmed V and J ends, which lost 8 bases and 3 bases, there was a span of 10 bases. CDR3 coding DNA: TGTGCCAGTTTAACAGGTTACACTGAAGCTTTCTTT. Protein sequence: CASLTGYTEAFF.

The chain recombines TRBV28 with TRBJ2-2; 8 bases fit TRBD1. Germline V gives CDR1 MDHEN, CDR2 SYDVKM. The CDR3 has 15 amino acids. The V segment lost 1 base and the J segment 4 bases; nucleotides outside the gene matches: 2. The CDR3 DNA is TGTGCCAGCAGTTTATACACAGGGGGCACCGGGGAGCTGTTTTTT. It codes for CASSLYTGGTGELFF.

The table lists this clone with many counts. The rearrangement links TRBV11-1 to TRBJ2-7; TRBD1 matches 8 bases. Losses at the gene ends were 0 bases for V and 1 base for J; bases not matched to a gene: 14. Germline CDR1 reads SGHAT; CDR2 reads FQDESV (reference sequence). This CDR3 spans 19 amino acids. The CDR3 spells CASSLAVRTGGLGSYEQYF. The CDR3 nucleotides read TGTGCCAGCAGCTTAGCGGTGAGAACAGGGGGACTGGGGTCCTACGAGCAGTACTTC. The whole variable domain, remainder taken from reference TRBV11-1 and TRBJ2-7, is EAEVAQSPRYKITEKSQAVAFWCDPISGHATLYWYRQILGQGPELLVQFQDESVVDDSQLPKDRFSAERLKGVDSTLKIQPAELGDSAMYLCASSLAVRTGGLGSYEQYFGPGTRLTVT.

V is TRBV2 and J is TRBJ1-1; D is unresolved. Deletions cut 8 bases from V and 3 bases from J, with 28 bases between. There are 18 residues in the CDR3. Germline CDR1 and CDR2: SNHLY and FYNNEI. The CDR3 nucleotides are TGTGCCAGCTTTTCCCCCCCGGCAAGGCCACTCTGGGACACTGAAGCTTTCTTT. It codes for CASFSPPARPLWDTEAFF.

V gene TRBV4-1 combines with J gene TRBJ2-7; D is perhaps TRBD1 (6 bases). This CDR3 region has 15 residues. Trimming left V 1 base short and J 0 bases short, with 10 bases between. Per germline, CDR1 MGHRA and CDR2 YSYEKL. The CDR3 DNA is TGCGCCAGCAGCCAAGGGCAGGGGTACTCCTACGAGCAGTACTTC. The encoded protein is CASSQGQGYSYEQYF.

The chain recombines TRBV7-2 with TRBJ1-4; tentatively, D is TRBD1 (5 bases). Trimming took 3 bases from V and 12 from J, leaving 11 bases between them. The length of the CDR3 is 12 residues. Germline V CDR1 and CDR2: SGHTA, FQGNSA. The CDR3 bases are TGTGCCAGCAGCTTTTCGGGGCGAGAACTGTTTTTT. It is translated as CASSFSGRELFF. The variable domain in full, completed from reference TRBV7-2 and TRBJ1-4, reads GAGVSQSPSNKVTEKGKDVELRCDPISGHTALYWYRQSLGQGLEFLIYFQGNSAPDKSGLPSDRFSAERTGGSVSTLTIQRTQQEDSAVYLCASSFSGRELFFGSGTQLSVL.

Concerning this clone itself: It differs at one base from a far larger clone, so likely a read error. V usage is TRBV2 and J usage is TRBJ2-3; no clear D. Germline V gene lookup returns CDR1 SNHLY and CDR2 FYNNEI. The CDR3 is 9 residues long. V lost 11 bases to trimming and J lost 10 bases, with 10 bases between them. The CDR3: CAGNGPQYF. CDR3 sequence (DNA): TGTGCCGGCAACGGTCCGCAGTATTTT.

This clone has just one count. The V gene is TRBV13, the J gene TRBJ2-1; weak D call: TRBD2 (6 bases). This CDR3 spans 14 amino acids. Germline V lookup: CDR1 PRHDT, CDR2 FYEKMQ (reference sequence). Trimming removed 4 bases at V and 9 bases at J, with 16 bases between. The CDR3 DNA reads as TGTGCCAGCAGCTCCGCGCGGGGATCGGTTGAGCAGTTCTTC. It codes for CASSSARGSVEQFF.

The V gene is TRBV7-9, the J gene TRBJ2-7; 9 nucleotides line up with TRBD2. CDR1 and CDR2 from the germline V gene are SEHNR and FQNEAQ (reference sequence). The CDR3 contains 14 residues. V gave up 5 bases and J gave up 3 bases; unmatched junction bases: 5. CDR3 residues: CASSLTSGGYEQYF. The CDR3 coding sequence is TGTGCCAGCAGCCTGACTAGCGGTGGCTACGAGCAGTACTTC.

This chain uses TRBV10-3 with TRBJ1-4, with 7 bases identical to TRBD1. The CDR3 contains 15 residues. Germline CDR1 and CDR2: ENHRY and SYGVKD. J gave up 0 bases and V 3 bases, and 1 base lay outside the gene matches. The chain's CDR3 is CAISDTGATNEKLFF. CDR3 sequence (DNA): TGTGCCATCAGTGACACAGGGGCAACTAATGAAAAACTGTTTTTT.

The J gene is TRBJ2-5, the V gene TRBV7-9, with D tentatively TRBD2 (6 bases). The end of the DNA fits TRBJ2-7 better, so the J call may be wrong. The CDR3 totals 17 residues. Per germline, CDR1 SEHNR and CDR2 FQNEAQ (reference sequence). The CDR3 loop is CASSLGGVGPSAYEQYF. The CDR3 bases are TGTGCCAGCAGCTTAGGAGGCGTTGGGCCTAGCGCGTACGAGCAGTACTTC.

V is TRBV4-1 and J is TRBJ2-6; 11 bases match TRBD1. The CDR3 sequence is 20 residues long. Germline V lookup: CDR1 MGHRA, CDR2 YSYEKL. V shed 0 bases, J shed 4 bases, and the junction held 11 bases outside the gene matches. CDR3 DNA: TGCGCCAGCAGCCAAGAACGTATAGGGACAGGGGGGCCGGGGGCCAACGTCCTGACTTTC. Encoded protein: CASSQERIGTGGPGANVLTF.

The chain carries TRBV5-6 and TRBJ2-7; TRBD2 is a possible D gene (6 bases). The V gene's germline CDR1 is SGHDT and CDR2 YYEEEE. Trimming removed 0 bases from V and 3 bases from J, with 13 bases in between. This CDR3 spans 15 amino acids. CDR3 residues: CASSLAAGPHYEQYF. The CDR3 DNA reads as TGTGCCAGCAGCTTGGCCGCGGGACCCCACTACGAGCAGTACTTC.

This CDR3 reads CATTGGSNQPQHF. CDR3 nucleotide sequence: TGTGCCACCACGGGCGGTAGCAATCAGCCCCAGCATTTT. The chain has TRBV6-1 and TRBJ1-5, with no clear D. The CDR3 loop spans 13 amino acids. V lost 10 bases to trimming and J lost 0 bases, with 10 bases between them. In germline, CDR1 is MNHNS, CDR2 SASEGT.

Comment on this clone: One end of the junction varies from germline; a read error may be responsible. The chain combines TRBV7-2 with TRBJ2-2; D is undetermined. The CDR3 is 14 amino acids. Germline CDR1 SGHTA, CDR2 FQGNSA. The CDR3 protein is CASSLDRYTEELFF. The CDR3 region has the DNA TGTGCCAGCAGCCTCGACCGATACACCGAGGAGCTGTTTTTT.

This clone appeared a single time. The chain joins TRBV7-9 to TRBJ1-3; a possible D gene is TRBD1 (5 bases). Germline assignment: CDR1 SEHNR and CDR2 FQNEAQ (reference sequence). Trimming stripped 4 bases from V and 0 bases from J, with 13 bases between. The CDR3 has 16 residues. The CDR3: CASSSSRQSSGNTIYF. DNA of the CDR3: TGTGCCAGCAGCTCCTCCAGACAGAGCTCTGGAAACACCATATATTTT.

The chain is built from TRBV19 and TRBJ1-1, with D maybe TRBD1 (5 bases). V was cut by 2 bases and J by 6 bases, with 19 bases left in between. Looked up from germline, CDR1 is LNHDA and CDR2 is SQIVND (reference sequence). CDR3 length: 16 residues. The CDR3 loop is CASSISGTHIAAEAFF. The CDR3 DNA is TGTGCCAGTAGTATATCTGGGACCCACATAGCCGCTGAAGCTTTCTTT.

The rearrangement joins TRBV5-4 to TRBJ1-2; D not resolved. V was pared by 0 bases and J by 2 bases, with 8 bases between. CDR1 SGHNT and CDR2 YYREEE come from the germline V gene (reference sequence). The CDR3 totals 14 residues. The CDR3 region has the DNA TGTGCCAGCAGCTTGGTGGTCAAAAACTATGGCTACACCTTC. Its protein product is CASSLVVKNYGYTF.

As for this clone: A far more abundant clone sits one base away, making this likely a read error. Additional DNA sequences in this sample encode the identical CDR3. The chain couples TRBV6-5 to TRBJ1-2; D not resolved. Deletions cut 7 bases from V and 4 bases from J, with 13 bases between. The CDR3 covers 13 residues. Germline CDR1 reads MNHEY; CDR2 reads SVGAGI. The CDR3 loop is CASMRQLGYGYTF. DNA of the CDR3: TGTGCCAGCATGAGGCAGCTTGGCTATGGCTACACCTTC.

The chain couples TRBV28 to TRBJ2-5, with 14 nucleotides matching TRBD2. V shed 8 bases, J shed 11 bases, and the junction held 10 bases outside the gene matches. CDR3 size: 14 residues. Germline CDR1 reads MDHEN; CDR2 reads SYDVKM. CDR3 residues: CASGKGLAGVEQYF. The CDR3 nucleotides read TGTGCCAGCGGAAAGGGACTAGCGGGAGTTGAGCAGTACTTC.

This clone was counted once. J is TRBJ1-1 and V is TRBV6-5, with 11 bases fitting TRBD1. CDR1 is MNHEY, CDR2 SVGAGI, per germline. This CDR3 comprises 15 residues. The V and J ends lost 3 bases and 4 bases, in that order; junction bases with no gene match: 4. The CDR3 reads CASSYTGTGGTEAFF. CDR3 coding DNA: TGTGCCAGCAGTTATACCGGGACAGGGGGCACTGAAGCTTTCTTT.